This T cell receptor (beta chain) was sequenced in a study of T-cell memory formation after mild COVID-19. Looking at the study overall: TCR clusters mostly belonged to single donors. Overall study findings and caveats: Cross-reactive memory seemingly joined, as some responding clones were found in pre-infection memory. CD8+ contracting clones occupied EMRA, while CD4+ ones occupied mainly CM and EM.

This clonotype appeared a few times. As yet, its antigen is unknown. Each CDR3 protein is one row after TCRdb ran MiXCR on the 5' RACE reads. This table has 100,000 to 150,000 distinct CDR3 sequences, roughly 15% appearing once. The germline CDR1 and CDR2 sequences are LGHDT and YNNKEL (reference sequence). With 1 base removed from V and 4 bases from J, the gap between germline ends came to 10 bases. This CDR3 has 14 residues. The sample comprised PBMCs or a T cell subset sorted from them (not recorded which). The genes are TRBV3-1 and TRBJ1-2; D gene uncertain. This TCR was recovered from an adult woman who had mild COVID-19 (a few samples of this study predate the infection). Cell type and time point are not known. The CDR3 sequence: CASSQGAAVYGYTF. The CDR3 DNA reads as TGTGCCAGCAGCCAAGGCGCGGCAGTCTATGGCTACACCTTC.